The 26 T cell receptor beta chains given below trace back to one sample, sequenced in a study of neoadjuvant anti-PD-1 for oral cavity cancer (dated by TCRdb to the early 2020s). The time point label corresponds to: after neoadjuvant nivolumab, at surgical resection. The library was made by the immunoSEQ multiplex PCR assay. Here the immuneACCESS table is served through TCRdb, limited to in-frame sequences with V and J called. Missing clones are a known gap in these copies; in checked studies unresolved V genes cover under half, and the rest lacks a known reason. A total of about 23,000 clones appear in this sample, 25% to 30% of them only once. The ten largest make up about a sixth of the sample. The sequenced sample was tumor tissue, obtained after nivolumab (anti-PD-1) treatment. Source of these receptors: a person between 40 and 80 years old with oral cavity squamous cell carcinoma.

The chain recombines TRBV6-5 with TRBJ2-7; tentatively, D is TRBD1 (6 bases). From germline, CDR1 is MNHEY and CDR2 SVGAGI. Trimming removed 6 bases from V and 5 bases from J, with 20 bases in between. CDR3 length equals 15 residues. The CDR3 nucleotides read TGTGCCAGCAGGCGGACGGGACACTTGGTGGACGAGCAGTACTTC. It yields the protein CASRRTGHLVDEQYF.

This clone has a handful of counts. V usage is TRBV27 and J usage is TRBJ1-2, with 9 nucleotides matching TRBD1. Germline V lookup: CDR1 MNHEY, CDR2 SMNVEV (reference sequence). The CDR3 loop spans 14 amino acids. The V and J ends lost 5 bases and 5 bases, in that order; junction bases with no gene match: 6. The CDR3 loop reads CASSPPGTGYGYTF. CDR3 coding DNA: TGTGCCAGCAGTCCCCCCGGGACAGGGTATGGCTACACCTTC.

The chain is built from TRBV2 and TRBJ1-2; 8 positions match TRBD1. The trim removed 1 base at V and 8 bases at J, leaving 3 bases unmatched. This CDR3 is 13 amino acids long. The germline V gene has CDR1 SNHLY and CDR2 FYNNEI. The CDR3 region is CASSEVQGVGYTF. In nucleotides, the CDR3 is TGTGCCAGCAGTGAAGTACAGGGGGTAGGCTACACCTTC.

The V and J genes are TRBV4-3 and TRBJ1-5; the match to TRBD1 covers 8 bases. The germline V gene has CDR1 LGHNA and CDR2 YSLEER. With 1 base clipped from V and 6 bases from J, the junction kept 8 bases outside the gene matches. The CDR3 contains 16 residues. CDR3 in amino acids: CASSQADRVGSQPQHF. Written as DNA, the CDR3 is TGCGCCAGCAGCCAAGCGGACAGGGTTGGAAGTCAGCCCCAGCATTTT.

This clone was observed a few times. V gene TRBV7-3 combines with J gene TRBJ1-2; tentative D call: TRBD1 (5 bases). Germline V gene lookup returns CDR1 SGHTA and CDR2 FQGTGA. V was trimmed by 3 bases and J by 3 bases, leaving 8 bases between them. The CDR3 contains 13 residues. The CDR3 spells CASSFGTYYGYTF. The DNA of the CDR3 is TGTGCCAGCAGCTTCGGGACGTACTATGGCTACACCTTC.

The rearrangement links TRBV5-4 to TRBJ1-1; 7 bases are shared with TRBD1. This CDR3 has 15 residues. Germline assignment: CDR1 SGHNT and CDR2 YYREEE (reference sequence). Trimming at V came to 3 bases and at J to 0 bases, leaving 5 bases not matched to a gene. The CDR3 loop is CASSSYRGMNTEAFF. In DNA form, the CDR3 reads TGTGCCAGCAGCTCTTACAGGGGAATGAACACTGAAGCTTTCTTT. Together with reference TRBV5-4 and TRBJ1-1, the CDR3 gives the full variable domain: ETGVTQSPTHLIKTRGQQVTLRCSSQSGHNTVSWYQQALGQGPQFIFQYYREEENGRGNFPPRFSGLQFPNYSSELNVNALELDDSALYLCASSSYRGMNTEAFFGQGTRLTVV.

This chain joins TRBV5-1 and TRBJ1-4; D is perhaps TRBD1 (6 bases). Germline V gene data show CDR1 as SGHRS and CDR2 as YFSETQ. V gave up 4 bases and J gave up 0 bases, with 13 bases separating them. The CDR3 contains 16 residues. As DNA, the CDR3 is TGCGCCAGCAGCCCCGGAGGGGGAGCAACTAATGAAAAACTGTTTTTT. Amino acid sequence: CASSPGGGATNEKLFF. Full variable domain (outside the CDR3, taken from reference TRBV5-1 and TRBJ1-4): KAGVTQTPRYLIKTRGQQVTLSCSPISGHRSVSWYQQTPGQGLQFLFEYFSETQRNKGNFPGRFSGRQFSNSRSEMNVSTLELGDSALYLCASSPGGGATNEKLFFGSGTQLSVL.

This clone was recorded a few times. The V call is TRBV29-1, the J call TRBJ2-7, with 8 bases identical to TRBD1. Germline V gene data show CDR1 as SQVTM and CDR2 as ANQGSEA. The CDR3 extends over 16 amino acids. V shed 3 bases, J shed 6 bases, and the junction held 16 bases outside the gene matches. The CDR3: CSVEECFGQGRFEQYF. CDR3 DNA: TGCAGCGTTGAGGAGTGTTTTGGACAGGGACGGTTCGAGCAGTACTTC.

This clone was seen at least ten times. The V and J genes are TRBV4-1 and TRBJ1-1, with D uncertain. The CDR3 is made up of 14 amino acids. The germline V gene encodes CDR1 MGHRA and CDR2 YSYEKL. V dropped 4 bases and J dropped 3 bases, with 12 bases sitting between them. Written as DNA, the CDR3 is TGCGCCAGCAGCCTCCTGGTAGAGGACACTGAAGCTTTCTTT. Amino acids: CASSLLVEDTEAFF.

This clone is labeled medium-sized. CDR3 in amino acids: CASSFGGGAMDTQYF. CDR3 in DNA: TGTGCCAGCAGCTTTGGCGGGGGGGCCATGGATACGCAGTATTTT. The V call is TRBV7-3, the J call TRBJ2-3, with 9 nucleotides matching TRBD2. The germline V gene has CDR1 SGHTA and CDR2 FQGTGA. Unmatched junction bases numbered 7, after V lost 3 bases and J lost 6 bases. The CDR3 loop spans 15 amino acids.

This clone has just a few counts. The J gene is TRBJ2-3, the V gene TRBV11-3; 8 bases fit TRBD2. The CDR3 has 15 residues. The ends lost 1 base at V and 2 bases at J; junction bases unmatched: 2. The germline gives CDR1 SGHNT, CDR2 YENEEA. CDR3 sequence (DNA): TGTGCCAGCAGCTTAGGTAGCGGGGACACAGATACGCAGTATTTT. Protein product: CASSLGSGDTDTQYF.

The chain joins TRBV6-6 to TRBJ1-5, with a possible D match to TRBD1 (6 bases). Germline CDR1 MNHNY, CDR2 SVGAGI (reference sequence). This CDR3 region has 15 residues. V lost 5 bases and J 3 bases, leaving 14 bases between the germline ends. Written as DNA, the CDR3 is TGTGCCAGCAGTCAATCTGGACAGTCCAATCAGCCCCAGCATTTT. Translating it yields CASSQSGQSNQPQHF.

This rearrangement joins TRBV15 to TRBJ2-7; TRBD1 or TRBD2 may be the D gene (7 bases each). Trimming took off 1 base at V and 3 bases at J, with 13 bases between the two ends. This CDR3 has 15 residues. Germline lookup yields CDR1 LNHNV and CDR2 YYDKDF (reference sequence). CDR3 bases: TGTGCCACCAGCAGAGGGGAGGGGGCTCTCTACGAGCAGTACTTC. Protein: CATSRGEGALYEQYF.

This clone showed up just once. The V gene is TRBV5-4, the J gene TRBJ2-3, with D perhaps matching TRBD1 or TRBD2 (5 bases each). V dropped 1 base and J dropped 2 bases, with 11 bases sitting between them. The CDR3 totals 15 residues. Germline-derived CDR1 and CDR2 are SGHNT and YYREEE (reference sequence). The CDR3 sequence is CASSLLGDTTDTQYF. Written as DNA, the CDR3 is TGTGCCAGCAGCTTGTTGGGGGATACCACAGATACGCAGTATTTT.

This clone was found many times. Other DNA sequences in this specimen translate into the identical CDR3. This chain uses TRBV11-1 with TRBJ2-7; unclear D gene. There are 12 residues in the CDR3. CDR1 and CDR2 from the germline V gene are SGHAT and FQDESV (reference sequence). V shed 2 bases and J shed 4 bases, with 6 bases lying between them. The CDR3 reads CASSLSGYEQYF. CDR3 DNA sequence: TGTGCCAGCAGCTTATCCGGTTACGAGCAGTACTTC.

The chain has TRBV5-5 and TRBJ2-5; possible D gene TRBD1, 6 bases. Trimming took 4 bases from V and 5 from J, leaving 15 bases between them. From germline, CDR1 is SGHKS and CDR2 YYEKEE (reference sequence). This CDR3 is built from 14 residues. The CDR3 sequence: CASSPPRGGETQYF. In DNA, the CDR3 is TGTGCCAGCAGCCCCCCCAGGGGCGGGGAGACCCAGTACTTC. Supplemented by reference TRBV5-5 and TRBJ2-5, the full variable domain reads DAGVTQSPTHLIKTRGQQVTLRCSPISGHKSVSWYQQVLGQGPQFIFQYYEKEERGRGNFPDRFSARQFPNYSSELNVNALLLGDSALYLCASSPPRGGETQYFGPGTRLLVL.

This clone was recorded a few times. The chain uses TRBV29-1 and TRBJ1-1; D is perhaps TRBD1 (5 bases). Per germline, CDR1 SQVTM and CDR2 ANQGSEA. CDR3 length equals 12 residues. Trimming took 3 bases from V and 14 from J, leaving 19 bases between them. The CDR3 DNA reads TGCAGCGTTGATTCGGGACTGGCTTGTTGCTTCTTT. It translates to CSVDSGLACCFF.

The genes are TRBV7-2 and TRBJ1-2; D possibly corresponds to TRBD1 (6 bases). Germline lookup yields CDR1 SGHTA and CDR2 FQGNSA. There are 15 residues in the CDR3. V lost 4 bases and J lost 4, with 16 bases in between. CDR3 nucleotide sequence: TGTGCCAGCAGCTCCCGACGGGGGGCCCCCTATGGCTACACCTTC. Encoded protein: CASSSRRGAPYGYTF.

This clone has just a few counts. The chain employs TRBV19 and TRBJ1-1; no clear D. Between the trimmed V and J ends, which lost 8 bases and 4 bases, there was a span of 14 bases. Germline V gene data show CDR1 as LNHDA and CDR2 as SQIVND (reference sequence). CDR3 length equals 13 residues. The CDR3, as DNA: TGTGCCAGTCAGCCCCAGGCGAGCACTGAAGCTTTCTTT. Translating it yields CASQPQASTEAFF.

The chain is built from TRBV7-9 and TRBJ2-1, with 9 bases that match TRBD2. The CDR3 length is 19 residues. Losses at the gene ends were 5 bases for V and 4 bases for J; bases not matched to a gene: 18. Germline lookup yields CDR1 SEHNR and CDR2 FQNEAQ (reference sequence). The CDR3 DNA reads as TGTGCCAGCAGCGGGACAGACCATAGACTAGCGGCTAAGTACAATGAGCAGTTCTTC. As protein: CASSGTDHRLAAKYNEQFF.

This clone showed up just a few times. The chain uses TRBV7-8 and TRBJ1-2; 9 nucleotides agree with TRBD1. CDR1 and CDR2 from the germline V gene are SGHVS and FQNEAQ. CDR3 length: 14 residues. Trimming at V came to 3 bases and at J to 2 bases, leaving 1 base not matched to a gene. The CDR3 DNA sequence: TGTGCCAGCAGCTTGGGACAGGGAAACTATGGCTACACCTTC. Translation gives CASSLGQGNYGYTF.

The chain carries TRBV30 and TRBJ1-5; D remains ambiguous. The CDR3 runs to 12 residues. Germline V gene lookup returns CDR1 GTSNPN and CDR2 SVGIG (reference sequence). V was pared by 1 base and J by 3 bases, with 4 bases between. This CDR3 reads CAWSGDNQPQHF. The CDR3 DNA follows: TGTGCCTGGAGTGGCGACAATCAGCCCCAGCATTTT.

In this sample, this clone turned up a few times. The chain has TRBV7-7 and TRBJ2-3; a weak D match, TRBD2 (6 bases). CDR3 length equals 13 residues. The ends were cut back, 8 bases at V and 1 base at J, with 10 bases in the middle. Germline loops: CDR1 SSHAT, CDR2 FNYEAQ (reference sequence). The chain's CDR3 is CASVASGTDTQYF. The DNA for the CDR3 is TGTGCCAGCGTGGCTAGCGGCACAGATACGCAGTATTTT. Variable domain in full (rest from reference TRBV7-7 and TRBJ2-3): GAGVSQSPRYKVTKRGQDVTLRCDPISSHATLYWYQQALGQGPEFLTYFNYEAQPDKSGLPSDRFSAERPEGSISTLTIQRTEQRDSAMYRCASVASGTDTQYFGPGTRLTVL.

V is TRBV11-2 and J is TRBJ2-1; D is undetermined. This CDR3 has 14 amino acids. V lost 2 bases and J 8 bases, leaving 13 bases between the germline ends. Germline assignment: CDR1 SGHAT and CDR2 FQNNGV. DNA of the CDR3: TGTGCCAGCAGCTTAAAAATCACAGCCCATGAGCAGTTCTTC. It encodes CASSLKITAHEQFF.

This clone has only a few counts. The rearrangement joins TRBV29-1 to TRBJ2-1; tentatively, D is TRBD1 (6 bases). The CDR3 extends over 13 amino acids. CDR1 and CDR2 from the germline V gene are SQVTM and ANQGSEA. Deletions cut 7 bases from V and 0 bases from J, with 10 bases between. The CDR3 sequence: CSAGQYSYNEQFF. The CDR3 DNA reads as TGCAGCGCAGGACAGTACTCCTACAATGAGCAGTTCTTC.

V is TRBV7-9 and J is TRBJ1-4, with 7 bases identical to TRBD1. Germline V gene lookup returns CDR1 SEHNR and CDR2 FQNEAQ (reference sequence). V dropped 6 bases and J dropped 8; count of bases not matched to a gene: 6. The CDR3 spans 13 residues. Here the CDR3 reads CASRDRHREKLFF. As DNA, the CDR3 is TGTGCCAGCAGGGACAGGCACAGGGAAAAACTGTTTTTT.